This T cell receptor (beta chain) derives from a study of blood T cell repertoires in COVID-19. Study at large: Donors in the United States, Italy and Spain gave samples during acute or convalescent COVID-19. T cells, B-cell-depleted T cells, or PBMCs supplied cDNA or gDNA.

Original methodology: The authors estimated nucleated cell counts from reference gene primer amplification. Sequencing was performed with immunoSEQ multiplex PCR; in TCRdb, only in-frame clones are kept and a portion is missing. That table supplies the V and J calls and clone size; D and trimming were determined from the DNA. This repertoire shows 160,000 or so clones, about 90% found once; its top ten account for more than 3%. Germline V lookup: CDR1 MNHNY, CDR2 SVGAGI (reference sequence). V was pared by 8 bases and J by 2 bases, with 8 bases of the junction left unmatched. CDR3 length: 16 amino acids.

Sequenced material: peripheral blood. V gene TRBV6-6 combines with J gene TRBJ1-5; the match to TRBD1 covers 11 bases. The sequence derives from a woman aged 70-85 years with acute or convalescent COVID-19. The CDR3 spells CASGGQGASGNQPQHF. CDR3 nucleotide sequence: TGTGCCAGCGGTGGACAGGGGGCGAGCGGCAATCAGCCCCAGCATTTT.